Each of the 30 T cell receptor beta chains below was sequenced from the same sample in a study of blood T cell repertoires in COVID-19. Using immunoSEQ multiplex PCR, the repertoire was profiled, and TCRdb retains in-frame clones only, with some absent. The sample has 200,000 to 300,000 clones, 87% seen once. Material for sequencing was peripheral blood. The receptors here all came from a man aged 55-75 years who had recovered from COVID-19.

The rearrangement joins TRBV24-1 to TRBJ2-2; D is perhaps TRBD2 (7 bases). The CDR3 loop spans 19 amino acids. CDR1 and CDR2 (germline): KGHDR, SFDVKD. V shed 0 bases and J shed 3 bases, with 19 bases lying between them. DNA for the CDR3: TGTGCCACCAGTGATTTGCGCGGGGGCGTGGGGGGGTACACCGGGGAGCTGTTTTTT. It specifies CATSDLRGGVGGYTGELFF.

In DNA form, the CDR3 reads TGTGCCAGCCAGGCGGGGGTTGAAGCTTTCTTT. Translating gives CASQAGVEAFF. The chain combines TRBV6-5 with TRBJ1-1; D might be TRBD1 (5 bases). Trimming left V 8 bases short and J 7 bases short, with 11 bases between. The CDR3 has 11 amino acids. Germline values: CDR1 MNHEY, CDR2 SVGAGI.

This clone was counted between two and nine times. The chain couples TRBV6-5 to TRBJ1-2; 7 bases fit TRBD1. Germline lookup yields CDR1 MNHEY and CDR2 SVGAGI. The CDR3 spans 15 residues. Germline trimming cut 6 bases from V and 2 bases from J; bases unmatched to any gene: 9. CDR3 in amino acids: CASSGGRDSNYGYTF. The CDR3 DNA is TGTGCCAGCAGCGGGGGCCGGGACAGCAACTATGGCTACACCTTC.

V is TRBV12-3 or TRBV12-4 and J is TRBJ2-1; D remains unclear. Trimming pared 7 bases from V and 10 bases from J, leaving 17 bases between. This CDR3 is built from 13 residues. As DNA, the CDR3 is TGTGCCAGCACCCCTACTAAGAACGAGGAGCAGTTCTTC. Translating gives CASTPTKNEEQFF.

This clone was detected only once. Other DNA sequences in the sample encode the same CDR3. The chain carries TRBV12-5 and TRBJ1-4, with D tentatively TRBD1 (6 bases). V was trimmed by 6 bases and J by 2 bases, leaving 7 bases between them. The CDR3 is 13 residues long. Per the germline V gene, CDR1 is LGHNT and CDR2 is FRNRAP. The CDR3 region has the DNA TGTGCTAGTGGGGACAGTACTAATGAAAAACTGTTTTTT. Translating it yields CASGDSTNEKLFF.

The chain recombines TRBV2 with TRBJ2-7; 10 nucleotides line up with TRBD1. The J segment lost 5 bases and the V segment lost 5 bases, leaving 9 bases of the junction unmatched. The CDR3 runs to 15 residues. Germline V gene sequence: CDR1 SNHLY, CDR2 FYNNEI. CDR3 sequence: CASSLKGQGTHEQYF. The CDR3 DNA reads as TGTGCCAGCAGTCTTAAGGGACAGGGGACCCACGAGCAGTACTTC.

J is TRBJ2-3 and V is TRBV9; D might be TRBD2 (5 bases). The germline V gene has CDR1 SGDLS and CDR2 YYNGEE. V lost 4 bases and J 10 bases, leaving 13 bases between the germline ends. The CDR3 is 12 residues long. This CDR3 reads CASSSRLSPQYF. The CDR3 bases are TGTGCCAGCAGCTCCCGACTATCCCCGCAGTATTTT. Complete variable domain (other parts from reference TRBV9 and TRBJ2-3): DSGVTQTPKHLITATGQRVTLRCSPRSGDLSVYWYQQSLDQGLQFLIQYYNGEERAKGNILERFSAQQFPDLHSELNLSSLELGDSALYFCASSSRLSPQYFGPGTRLTVL.

This clone was counted only a few times. The V call is TRBV27, the J call TRBJ2-2; TRBD1 matches at 7 bases. The length of the CDR3 is 15 residues. CDR1 is MNHEY, CDR2 SMNVEV, per germline (reference sequence). With 9 bases clipped from V and 1 base from J, the junction kept 8 bases outside the gene matches. Here the CDR3 DNA reads TGTGCCAGGGATAAGGGACAGATGAACACCGGGGAGCTGTTTTTT. Its protein product is CARDKGQMNTGELFF.

The gene calls are TRBV7-9 and TRBJ1-2, with TRBD1 as a possible D gene (6 bases). The CDR3 is 12 residues long. The V end lost 4 bases, the J end lost 3 bases, and 6 bases lay between the germline ends. Germline assignment: CDR1 SEHNR and CDR2 FQNEAQ (reference sequence). For the CDR3, the DNA is TGTGCCAGCAGCTCAGGGGACTATGGCTACACCTTC. As protein: CASSSGDYGYTF.

The rearrangement links TRBV9 to TRBJ2-2, with 9 bases identical to TRBD1. This CDR3 comprises 16 residues. Per germline, CDR1 SGDLS and CDR2 YYNGEE. With V trimmed by 3 bases and J by 9 bases, 12 bases remained unmatched. The CDR3 sequence is CASSASTGGKGRELFF. The CDR3 DNA reads as TGTGCCAGCAGCGCGAGTACAGGGGGCAAGGGTAGGGAGCTGTTTTTT. The full variable domain, in which reference TRBV9 and TRBJ2-2 provide the parts outside the CDR3, is DSGVTQTPKHLITATGQRVTLRCSPRSGDLSVYWYQQSLDQGLQFLIQYYNGEERAKGNILERFSAQQFPDLHSELNLSSLELGDSALYFCASSASTGGKGRELFFGEGSRLTVL.

The V gene is TRBV11-2, the J gene TRBJ2-2, with 8 positions matching TRBD1. J lost 10 bases, V lost 4 bases, and 11 bases had no gene match. The CDR3 is made up of 15 amino acids. Germline CDR1 and CDR2: SGHAT and FQNNGV. The CDR3 loop reads CASSSPPGGPKELFF. In DNA, the CDR3 is TGTGCCAGCAGCTCACCACCAGGGGGCCCAAAGGAGCTGTTTTTT.

The chain joins TRBV6-1 to TRBJ1-1; D gene ambiguous. Between the trimmed V and J ends, which lost 2 bases and 3 bases, there was a span of 7 bases. The CDR3 is made up of 13 amino acids. Germline values: CDR1 MNHNS, CDR2 SASEGT. CDR3 DNA: TGTGCCAGCAGTGAATATTCTTACACTGAAGCTTTCTTT. This gives the protein CASSEYSYTEAFF.

V usage is TRBV6-6 and J usage is TRBJ2-1, with D hard to call. V lost 4 bases, J lost 4 bases, and 5 bases lay in between. Germline CDR1 is MNHNY and CDR2 is SVGAGI (reference sequence). This CDR3 region has 12 residues. The DNA for the CDR3 is TGTGCCAGCAGTTTCCGGTACAATGAGCAGTTCTTC. It encodes CASSFRYNEQFF.

The chain combines TRBV5-1 with TRBJ1-6, with TRBD1 as a possible D gene (6 bases). Trimming stripped 0 bases from V and 8 bases from J, with 9 bases between. Per germline, CDR1 SGHRS and CDR2 YFSETQ. CDR3 length equals 14 residues. The CDR3 DNA follows: TGCGCCAGCAGCTTGGACAGGGCAGATTCACCCCTCCACTTT. Amino acids: CASSLDRADSPLHF.

The chain combines TRBV27 with TRBJ2-7; 9 positions agree with TRBD1. The CDR3 runs 16 residues. CDR1 and CDR2 (germline): MNHEY, SMNVEV (reference sequence). After removal of 5 bases from V and 2 bases from J, the junction contained 10 bases not matched to a gene. CDR3 loop: CASSHLRGQGTYEQYF. The CDR3 DNA is TGTGCCAGCAGTCATTTGAGGGGACAGGGCACCTACGAGCAGTACTTC.

This clone was seen just once. The chain links TRBV12-2 to TRBJ2-1; no DNA check was done on the table's D call, TRBD1. TRBV12-2 is recorded as a pseudogene. CDR3 length: 15 residues. The CDR3 DNA is TGTGCAAGTCGCTTAGCGTCGAGGCAGGGTGATGAGCAGTTCTTC. It yields the protein CASRLASRQGDEQFF.

Remarks on this clone: The same CDR3 arises from other DNA sequences in this sample as well. This chain links TRBV6-5 with TRBJ1-6, with a tentative D call TRBD1 (6 bases). Between the trimmed V and J ends, which lost 6 bases and 7 bases, there was a span of 10 bases. The germline gives CDR1 MNHEY, CDR2 SVGAGI. This CDR3 is 13 amino acids long. CDR3 in DNA: TGTGCCAGCAGACAGGGAGGGAATTCACCCCTCCACTTT. Translating gives CASRQGGNSPLHF.

Remarks on this clone: In the same sample, other DNA sequences code for this CDR3. V gene TRBV29-1 combines with J gene TRBJ1-1; D ambiguous. V was pared by 6 bases and J by 0 bases, with 11 bases between. Germline assignment: CDR1 SQVTM and CDR2 ANQGSEA. The CDR3 contains 13 residues. The CDR3 loop is CSVSRGMNTEAFF. The CDR3 nucleotides are TGCAGCGTCTCTCGGGGTATGAACACTGAAGCTTTCTTT.

The V call is TRBV30, the J call TRBJ2-3; D is perhaps TRBD2 (7 bases). The V end was cut by 4 bases, the J end by 4 bases, with 18 bases between. CDR3 length: 15 residues. Germline lookup yields CDR1 GTSNPN and CDR2 SVGIG (reference sequence). Here the CDR3 DNA reads TGTGCCTGGACGCTGGGGGGGGCGAGGGCAGATACGCAGTATTTT. It encodes CAWTLGGARADTQYF.

A note on this clone: Additional DNA sequences in this sample encode the identical CDR3. J is TRBJ1-6 and V is TRBV5-6; possible D gene TRBD1, 6 bases. The V gene lost 8 bases and the J gene lost 13 bases, with 19 bases spanning the gap. Per the germline V gene, CDR1 is SGHDT and CDR2 is YYEEEE. The CDR3 has 13 residues. In DNA form, the CDR3 reads TGTGCCAGTGGTCGGGGGGCAGAGGGCCCCCTCCACTTT. Translating it yields CASGRGAEGPLHF.

The chain uses TRBV30 and TRBJ1-1; 10 nucleotides agree with TRBD1. With 2 bases clipped from V and 3 bases from J, the junction kept 6 bases outside the gene matches. Germline loops: CDR1 GTSNPN, CDR2 SVGIG (reference sequence). The CDR3 is 15 amino acids. The CDR3 spells CAWSQTGGRYTEAFF. The CDR3 DNA reads as TGTGCCTGGAGTCAGACAGGGGGCCGTTACACTGAAGCTTTCTTT.

This clone has only one observation. The chain combines TRBV6-5 with TRBJ1-1, with D unclear. Trimming stripped 5 bases from V and 3 bases from J, with 10 bases between. The CDR3 length is 13 residues. Germline CDR1 reads MNHEY; CDR2 reads SVGAGI. The CDR3 DNA follows: TGTGCCAGCAGTAGAGGCGCAGACACTGAAGCTTTCTTT. This sequence encodes CASSRGADTEAFF.

V gene TRBV4-2 combines with J gene TRBJ2-1; D unresolved. Germline V CDR1 and CDR2: LGHNA, YNFKEQ. The CDR3 length is 14 residues. The V end lost 2 bases, the J end lost 4 bases, and 9 bases lay between the germline ends. The CDR3 DNA reads as TGTGCCAGCAGCCAAAGAAGACTGTACAATGAGCAGTTCTTC. It encodes CASSQRRLYNEQFF.

The chain carries TRBV10-3 and TRBJ1-2; TRBD1 might be the D (5 bases). Trimming cost V 7 bases and J 6 bases, with 18 bases left between them. The CDR3 consists of 14 residues. Germline V gene data show CDR1 as ENHRY and CDR2 as SYGVKD. This chain's CDR3 is CAIMAHGGVDGYTF. CDR3 nucleotides: TGTGCCATCATGGCCCACGGGGGTGTGGATGGCTACACCTTC.

V is TRBV19 and J is TRBJ2-3; 11 nucleotides align to TRBD1. Germline trimming cut 2 bases from V and 4 bases from J; bases unmatched to any gene: 5. Germline loops: CDR1 LNHDA, CDR2 SQIVND (reference sequence). The CDR3 has 16 amino acids. As DNA, the CDR3 is TGTGCCAGTAGTATAAGGGGACAGGGGGTGGCAGATACGCAGTATTTT. Its translation: CASSIRGQGVADTQYF.

The gene calls are TRBV15 and TRBJ1-5; D unclear. CDR1 and CDR2 from the germline V gene are LNHNV and YYDKDF (reference sequence). The CDR3 has 15 residues. Trimming removed 0 bases at V and 4 bases at J, with 10 bases between. The CDR3 here is CATSRDSGGNQPQHF. CDR3 nucleotides: TGTGCCACCAGCAGAGATTCAGGAGGGAATCAGCCCCAGCATTTT.

The rearrangement uses TRBV5-1 and TRBJ2-1, with unresolved D. The CDR3 loop spans 16 amino acids. V gave up 0 bases and J gave up 0 bases, with 10 bases separating them. Germline V gives CDR1 SGHRS, CDR2 YFSETQ. CDR3 nucleotides: TGCGCCAGCAGCTTGGTTAGCCAAAGCTCCTACAATGAGCAGTTCTTC. Translation: CASSLVSQSSYNEQFF.

The chain combines TRBV7-9 with TRBJ1-2, with D possibly being TRBD1 (6 bases). Trimming removed 6 bases from V and 0 bases from J, with 14 bases in between. CDR3 length equals 15 residues. CDR1 and CDR2 (germline): SEHNR, FQNEAQ (reference sequence). Here the CDR3 DNA reads TGTGCCAGCAGGATAATCGGGACAACTAACTATGGCTACACCTTC. It translates to CASRIIGTTNYGYTF.

This chain uses TRBV7-9 with TRBJ1-6, with TRBD1 as a possible D gene (6 bases). Looked up from germline, CDR1 is SEHNR and CDR2 is FQNEAQ (reference sequence). The ends were cut back, 4 bases at V and 4 bases at J, with 11 bases in the middle. The CDR3 consists of 15 residues. The CDR3 DNA reads TGTGCCAGCAGCTCAGGCACAGGGTATAATTCACCCCTCCACTTT. Protein: CASSSGTGYNSPLHF.

The gene calls are TRBV13 and TRBJ2-5; D is possibly TRBD2 (7 bases). The V end lost 2 bases, the J end lost 5 bases, and 12 bases lay between the germline ends. Germline loops: CDR1 PRHDT, CDR2 FYEKMQ (reference sequence). CDR3 length equals 14 residues. DNA of the CDR3: TGTGCCAGCAGCTTACGACGGGGGGCGGAGACCCAGTACTTC. Amino acids: CASSLRRGAETQYF.